The present entry profiles one T cell receptor (beta chain) with its context. Its antigen is currently unknown. The sample has other DNA sequences that encode this CDR3 too. This entry is derived from a study of beta chain features in type 1 diabetes. The whole isolated RNA underwent reverse transcription, so sequencing captured expressed TCRB transcripts. Data came from immunoSEQ multiplex PCR; TCRdb stores just in-frame clones and leaves some out. Of more than 550,000 clones detected, about 14% appear once; the ten largest clones hold 0.03% to 0.045%. Findings of the study overall: Shorter TCRB CDR3s, moderately but significantly so, were found in Type 1 diabetes patients in all four CD4+ subsets.

Per the germline V gene, CDR1 is SGHRS and CDR2 is YFSETQ. V shed 4 bases, J shed 3 bases, and the junction held 4 bases outside the gene matches. The CDR3 is made up of 14 amino acids. The source of this sequence is a young man with type 1 diabetes. Input material: naive CD4+ T cells from blood. The chain combines TRBV5-1 with TRBJ2-5; TRBD1 aligns across 9 bases. CDR3 in amino acids: CASSRGQGEETQYF. As DNA, the CDR3 is TGCGCCAGCAGCCGGGGACAGGGAGAAGAGACCCAGTACTTC.